These T cell receptor beta chains were read from a single sample in a study of cytomegalovirus exposure and HLA in healthy donors. The table came from immunoSEQ multiplex PCR; TCRdb's copy has only in-frame clones and leaves some out. The table shows approximately 150,000 clones, with about 69% occurring only once. The sequenced sample was PBMCs. Receptors originate from a human donor in good health. CDR3s include the opening cysteine and the closing phenylalanine or tryptophan. D genes are given only for firm matches. Part of the rows lack a size; the others show once, few, many or a class for expanded clones.

J gene,V gene,clone size,D gene,CDR3 DNA,CDR3 protein
TRBJ2-2,TRBV7-7,once,TRBD1,TGTGCTAGCAGCTTAAACCCTTACAGGGGCGCGGACACCGGGGAGCTGTTTTTT,CASSLNPYRGADTGELFF
TRBJ2-7,TRBV19,.,TRBD2,TGTGCCTCCGGGGGGGCGCGTTGGGGCGAGCAGTACTTC,CASGGARWGEQYF
TRBJ1-4,TRBV7-2,.,TRBD1,TGTGCCAGCAGCCGACAGGGCACTAATGAAAAACTGTTTTTT,CASSRQGTNEKLFF
TRBJ1-5,TRBV5-5,medium-sized,.,TGTGCCAGCAGCCTGGACCACACCCATCAGCCCCAGCATTTT,CASSLDHTHQPQHF
TRBJ2-7,TRBV10-1,.,.,TGCGCCAGCAGTGAGGCCCGGGGGGCGGGGGAGCAGTACTTC,CASSEARGAGEQYF
TRBJ1-2,TRBV7-2,.,TRBD1,TGTGCCAGCAGCTCGGGGGACAGGAGGTTTGGAGGCTACACCTTC,CASSSGDRRFGGYTF
TRBJ1-1,TRBV29-1,.,.,TGCAGCGTTGAAGGACAGCGAGTTAACACTGAAGCTTTCTTT,CSVEGQRVNTEAFF
TRBJ2-2,TRBV12-5,.,TRBD1,TGTGCTAGTGGCAAGACAGGGGGAGGGACCGGGGAGCTGTTTTTT,CASGKTGGGTGELFF
TRBJ2-4,TRBV7-9,few,.,TGTGCCAGCAGCAGCCCGGGTGGTGGACTTGAAAACATTCAGTACTTC,CASSSPGGGLENIQYF
TRBJ1-6,TRBV7-2,.,TRBD1,TGTGCCAGCAGCTTAGGGGACAGTTGGGTCGGATATTCACCCCTCCACTTT,CASSLGDSWVGYSPLHF
TRBJ1-3,TRBV7-9,.,.,TGTGCCAGCAGCCAGATCGCCAGTTCCTCTGGAAACACCATATATTTT,CASSQIASSSGNTIYF
TRBJ2-7,TRBV9,.,.,TGTGCCAGCAGCGGCTTAGGGGCCCCCTACGAGCAGTACTTC,CASSGLGAPYEQYF
TRBJ2-7,TRBV5-1,once,.,TGCGCCAGCAGCCAGACAGACTCGAGCTCCTACGAGCAGTACTTC,CASSQTDSSSYEQYF